The clone carrying this T cell receptor beta chain was seen ten or more times. Its antigen remains unidentified. TCRdb used MiXCR to reprocess the RACE reads, holding one entry per CDR3 protein. The sample includes some 360,000 distinct CDR3 sequences, 5.1% of them seen just once. This specimen belongs to a study of human T cells and chemical hapten exposure. Findings and limits, study-wide: Positively correlated with patch test score were the counts of PT1 expanded TCRs.

Germline assignment: CDR1 SNHLY and CDR2 FYNNEI. The CDR3 has 16 amino acids. The junction had 15 bases not matched to a gene; V was cut back by 7 bases and J by 4 bases. Time point specified: pre-sensitization, week 0. This sample's treatment: therapeutic diphenylcyclopropenone sensitization with weekly scalp DPC. The source is a woman in her forties or fifties with alopecia areata. Some clones in this sample may be carry-over from other donors' samples. The sample consisted of whole blood, taken in connection with sensitization to the hapten diphenylcyclopropenone (DPC). The rearrangement uses TRBV2 and TRBJ2-5, with 7 bases aligning to TRBD1. DNA of the CDR3: TGTGCCAGCAACTCCGGCCTCGACAGGGCCCGAGAGACCCAGTACTTC. It specifies CASNSGLDRARETQYF. The full variable domain, completed using reference TRBV2 and TRBJ2-5, is EPEVTQTPSHQVTQMGQEVILRCVPISNHLYFYWYRQILGQKVEFLVSFYNNEISEKSEIFDDQFSVERPDGSNFTLKIRSTKLEDSAMYFCASNSGLDRARETQYFGPGTRLLVL.